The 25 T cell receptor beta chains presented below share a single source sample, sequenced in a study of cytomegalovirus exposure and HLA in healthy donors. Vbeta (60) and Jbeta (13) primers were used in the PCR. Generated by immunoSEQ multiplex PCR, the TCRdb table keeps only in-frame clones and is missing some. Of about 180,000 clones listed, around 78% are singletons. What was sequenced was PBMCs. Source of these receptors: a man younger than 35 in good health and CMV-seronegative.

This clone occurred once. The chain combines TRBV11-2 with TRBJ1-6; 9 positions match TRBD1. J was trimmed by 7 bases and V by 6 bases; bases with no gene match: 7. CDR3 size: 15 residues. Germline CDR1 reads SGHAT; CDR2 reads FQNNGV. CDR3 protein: CASREIQGANSPLHF. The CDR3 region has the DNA TGTGCCAGCAGGGAAATACAGGGGGCCAATTCACCCCTCCACTTT.

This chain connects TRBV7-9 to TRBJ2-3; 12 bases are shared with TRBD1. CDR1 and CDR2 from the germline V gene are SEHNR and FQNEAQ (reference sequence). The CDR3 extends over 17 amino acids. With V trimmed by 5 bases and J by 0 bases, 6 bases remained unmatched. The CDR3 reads CASSVPGQGASTDTQYF. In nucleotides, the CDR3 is TGTGCCAGCAGCGTACCGGGACAGGGGGCAAGCACAGATACGCAGTATTTT.

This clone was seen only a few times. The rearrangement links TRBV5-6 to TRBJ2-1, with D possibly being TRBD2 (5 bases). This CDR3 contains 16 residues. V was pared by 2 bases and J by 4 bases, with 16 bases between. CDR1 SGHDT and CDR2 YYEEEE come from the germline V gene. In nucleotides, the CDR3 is TGTGCCAGCAGCTTCGGAGTTCGGACTGGTTACAATGAGCAGTTCTTC. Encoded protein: CASSFGVRTGYNEQFF.

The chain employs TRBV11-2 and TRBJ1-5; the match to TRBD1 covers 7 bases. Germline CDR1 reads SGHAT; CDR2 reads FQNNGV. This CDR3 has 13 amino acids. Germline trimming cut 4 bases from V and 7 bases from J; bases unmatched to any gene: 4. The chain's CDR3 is CASSSGQAQPQHF. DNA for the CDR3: TGTGCCAGCAGCTCCGGACAGGCACAGCCCCAGCATTTT.

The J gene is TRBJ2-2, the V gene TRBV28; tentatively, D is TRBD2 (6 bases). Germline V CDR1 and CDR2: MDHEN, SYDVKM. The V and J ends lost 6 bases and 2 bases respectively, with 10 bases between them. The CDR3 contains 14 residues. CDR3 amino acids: CASRPGGNTGELFF. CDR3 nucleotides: TGTGCCAGCAGACCCGGGGGTAACACCGGGGAGCTGTTTTTT.

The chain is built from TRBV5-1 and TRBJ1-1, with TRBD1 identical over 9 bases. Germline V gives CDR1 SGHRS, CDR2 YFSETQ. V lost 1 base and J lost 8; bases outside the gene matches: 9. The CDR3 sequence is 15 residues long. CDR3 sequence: CASSLRDRVLPEAFF. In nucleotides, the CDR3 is TGCGCCAGCAGCTTGAGGGACAGGGTTCTCCCAGAAGCTTTCTTT.

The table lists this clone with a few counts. The CDR3 region has the DNA TGTGCCAGCAGCCCCCGGACTAGCGGGAGAGGAGTTAATGAGCAGTTCTTC. Amino acid sequence: CASSPRTSGRGVNEQFF. The rearrangement joins TRBV11-2 to TRBJ2-1; 13 nucleotides align to TRBD2. The germline V gene encodes CDR1 SGHAT and CDR2 FQNNGV. CDR3 size: 17 residues. V lost 5 bases to trimming and J lost 7 bases; unmatched junction nucleotides: 11.

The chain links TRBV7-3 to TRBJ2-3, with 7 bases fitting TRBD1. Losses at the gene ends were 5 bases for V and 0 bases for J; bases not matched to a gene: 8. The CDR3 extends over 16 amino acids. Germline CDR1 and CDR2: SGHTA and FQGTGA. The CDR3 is CASSPKTGLSTDTQYF. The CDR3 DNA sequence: TGTGCCAGCAGCCCAAAGACAGGGCTTAGCACAGATACGCAGTATTTT.

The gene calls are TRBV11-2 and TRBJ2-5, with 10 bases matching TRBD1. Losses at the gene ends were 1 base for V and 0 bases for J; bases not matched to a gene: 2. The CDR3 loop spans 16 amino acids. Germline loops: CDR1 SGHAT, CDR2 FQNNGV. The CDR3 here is CASSLAGQGDQETQYF. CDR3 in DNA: TGTGCCAGCAGCTTAGCCGGACAGGGGGACCAAGAGACCCAGTACTTC.

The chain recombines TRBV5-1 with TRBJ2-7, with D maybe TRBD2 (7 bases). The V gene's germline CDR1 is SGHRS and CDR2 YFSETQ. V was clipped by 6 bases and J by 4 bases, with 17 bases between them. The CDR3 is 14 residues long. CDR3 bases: TGCGCCAGCACCTACGGAGGGGGGGAGTACGAGCAGTACTTC. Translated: CASTYGGGEYEQYF.

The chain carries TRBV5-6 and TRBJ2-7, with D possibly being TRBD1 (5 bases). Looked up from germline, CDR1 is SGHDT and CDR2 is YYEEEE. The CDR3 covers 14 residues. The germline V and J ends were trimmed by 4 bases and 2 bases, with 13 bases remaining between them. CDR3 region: CASSPRQTTYEQYF. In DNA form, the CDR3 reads TGTGCCAGCAGCCCTCGACAGACCACCTACGAGCAGTACTTC.

The CDR3 here is CASSQRDRGVDTQYF. CDR3 DNA: TGTGCCAGCAGTCAAAGGGACAGGGGGGTGGATACGCAGTATTTT. The chain recombines TRBV6-5 with TRBJ2-3; 11 nucleotides agree with TRBD1. The trim removed 5 bases at V and 6 bases at J, leaving 7 bases unmatched. CDR1 and CDR2 (germline): MNHEY, SVGAGI. The CDR3 sequence is 15 residues long.

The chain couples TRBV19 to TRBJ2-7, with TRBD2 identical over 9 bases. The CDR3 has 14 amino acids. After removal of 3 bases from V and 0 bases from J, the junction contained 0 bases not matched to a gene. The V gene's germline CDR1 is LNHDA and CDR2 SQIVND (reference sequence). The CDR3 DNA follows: TGTGCCAGTAGTATTAGCGGGAGCTCCTACGAGCAGTACTTC. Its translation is CASSISGSSYEQYF.

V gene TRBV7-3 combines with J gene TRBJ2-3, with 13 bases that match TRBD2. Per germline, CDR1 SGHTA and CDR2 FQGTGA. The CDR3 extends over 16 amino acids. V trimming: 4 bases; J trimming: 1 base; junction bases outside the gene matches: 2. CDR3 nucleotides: TGTGCCAGCAGCTACGGACTAGCGGGGGGCACAGATACGCAGTATTTT. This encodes CASSYGLAGGTDTQYF.

CDR3 DNA sequence: TGTGCCAGCAGTTTAGTTAGCGCGAACACCGGGGAGCTGTTTTTT. Translation gives CASSLVSANTGELFF. The chain uses TRBV27 and TRBJ2-2; possibly TRBD2 for D (5 bases). The length of the CDR3 is 15 residues. Germline CDR1 and CDR2: MNHEY and SMNVEV (reference sequence). Trimming left V 2 bases short and J 0 bases short, with 7 bases between.

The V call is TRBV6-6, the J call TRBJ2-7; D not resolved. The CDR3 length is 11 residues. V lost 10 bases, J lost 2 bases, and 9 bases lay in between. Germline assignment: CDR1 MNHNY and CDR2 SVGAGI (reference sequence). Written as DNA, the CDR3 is TGTGCCACCAGGAGCACCTACGAGCAGTACTTC. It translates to CATRSTYEQYF.

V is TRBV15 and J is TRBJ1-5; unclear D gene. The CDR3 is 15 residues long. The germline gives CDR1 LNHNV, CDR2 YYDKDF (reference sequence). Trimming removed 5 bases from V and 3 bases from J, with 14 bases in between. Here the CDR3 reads CATSPTRNANQPQHF. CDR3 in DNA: TGTGCCACCAGCCCTACTCGCAACGCCAATCAGCCCCAGCATTTT.

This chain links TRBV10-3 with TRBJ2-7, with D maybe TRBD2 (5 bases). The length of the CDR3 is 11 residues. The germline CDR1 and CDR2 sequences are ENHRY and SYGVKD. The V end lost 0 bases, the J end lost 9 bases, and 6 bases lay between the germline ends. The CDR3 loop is CAISESEAQYF. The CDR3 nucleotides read TGTGCCATCAGTGAGTCGGAGGCGCAGTACTTC.

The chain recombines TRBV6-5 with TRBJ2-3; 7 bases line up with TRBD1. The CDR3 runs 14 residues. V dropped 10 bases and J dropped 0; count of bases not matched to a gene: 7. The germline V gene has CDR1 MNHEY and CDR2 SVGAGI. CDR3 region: CATATGISTDTQYF. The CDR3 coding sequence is TGTGCCACCGCGACAGGGATTAGCACAGATACGCAGTATTTT.

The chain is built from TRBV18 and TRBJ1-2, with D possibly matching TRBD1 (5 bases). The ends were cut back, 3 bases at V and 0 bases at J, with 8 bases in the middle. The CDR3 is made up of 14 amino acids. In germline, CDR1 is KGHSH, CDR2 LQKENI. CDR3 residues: CASSPKTANYGYTF. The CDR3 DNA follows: TGTGCCAGCTCACCCAAGACAGCTAACTATGGCTACACCTTC.

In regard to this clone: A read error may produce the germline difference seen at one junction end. The CDR3 DNA is TGTGCCAGCATTGAAACAGGGCTTATACAAGAGACCCAGTACTTC. Encoded protein: CASIETGLIQETQYF. J is TRBJ2-5 and V is TRBV2; a weak D match, TRBD1 (6 bases). This CDR3 has 15 residues. The germline V gene has CDR1 SNHLY and CDR2 FYNNEI.

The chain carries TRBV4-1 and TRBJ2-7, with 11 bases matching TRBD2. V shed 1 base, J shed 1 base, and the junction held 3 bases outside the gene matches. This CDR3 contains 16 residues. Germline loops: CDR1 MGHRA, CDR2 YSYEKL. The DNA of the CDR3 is TGCGCCAGCAGCCAAGTTCCTAGCGGGGGGTCCTACGAGCAGTACTTC. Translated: CASSQVPSGGSYEQYF.

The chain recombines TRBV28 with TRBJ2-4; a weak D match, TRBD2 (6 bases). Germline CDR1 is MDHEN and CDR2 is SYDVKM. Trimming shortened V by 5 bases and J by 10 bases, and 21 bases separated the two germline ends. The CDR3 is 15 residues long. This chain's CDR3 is CASSTIYGGPPIQYF. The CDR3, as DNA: TGTGCCAGCAGTACCATTTACGGGGGACCTCCTATTCAGTACTTC.

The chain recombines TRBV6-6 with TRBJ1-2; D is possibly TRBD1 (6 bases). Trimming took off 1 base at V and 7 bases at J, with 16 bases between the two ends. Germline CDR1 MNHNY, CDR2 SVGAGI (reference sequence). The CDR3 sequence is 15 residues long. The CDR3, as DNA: TGTGCCAGCAGTTACTGGGACATTAAGGACTCTGGCTACACCTTC. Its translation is CASSYWDIKDSGYTF.

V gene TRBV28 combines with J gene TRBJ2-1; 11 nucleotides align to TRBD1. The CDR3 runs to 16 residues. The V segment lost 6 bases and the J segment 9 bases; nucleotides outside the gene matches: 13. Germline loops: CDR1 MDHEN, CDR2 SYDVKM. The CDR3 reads CASRIPSGQGGSEQFF. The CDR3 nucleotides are TGTGCCAGCAGGATCCCGTCGGGACAGGGGGGGAGTGAGCAGTTCTTC.